This passage covers 13 T cell receptor beta chains from one sample sequenced in a study of blood T cell repertoires in COVID-19. Produced via immunoSEQ multiplex PCR; TCRdb's table is partial and in-frame only. The sample records fewer than 90,000 clones, roughly 78% being singletons. Source material: peripheral blood. These receptors were obtained from a woman older than 75 with acute or convalescent COVID-19.

The V call is TRBV25-1, the J call TRBJ1-6; D gene uncertain. The CDR3 runs to 13 residues. Trimming cost V 4 bases and J 10 bases, with 11 bases left between them. Germline-derived CDR1 and CDR2 are MGHDK and SYGVNS. CDR3: CASSVRGHSPLHF. The CDR3, as DNA: TGTGCCAGCAGTGTTCGGGGTCACTCACCCCTCCACTTT. Complete variable domain (other parts from reference TRBV25-1 and TRBJ1-6): EADIYQTPRYLVIGTGKKITLECSQTMGHDKMYWYQQDPGMELHLIHYSYGVNSTEKGDLSSESTVSRIRTEHFPLTLESARPSHTSQYLCASSVRGHSPLHFGNGTRLTVT.

The V call is TRBV28, the J call TRBJ2-3, with D possibly TRBD1 on 6 matching bases. The CDR3 has 16 residues. V lost 5 bases and J lost 0, with 15 bases in between. CDR1 and CDR2 (germline): MDHEN, SYDVKM. The CDR3 region is CASSPILGQSTDTQYF. The CDR3 region has the DNA TGTGCCAGCAGTCCTATACTGGGACAAAGCACAGATACGCAGTATTTT. Complete variable domain (other parts from reference TRBV28 and TRBJ2-3): DVKVTQSSRYLVKRTGEKVFLECVQDMDHENMFWYRQDPGLGLRLIYFSYDVKMKEKGDIPEGYSVSREKKERFSLILESASTNQTSMYLCASSPILGQSTDTQYFGPGTRLTVL.

V is TRBV30 and J is TRBJ1-4; D gene uncertain. The V gene's germline CDR1 is GTSNPN and CDR2 SVGIG (reference sequence). This CDR3 comprises 15 residues. With 4 bases removed from V and 7 bases from J, the gap between germline ends came to 19 bases. CDR3 sequence reads: CAWTDSSGIIEKLFF. The CDR3 bases are TGTGCCTGGACGGACTCCTCAGGAATAATTGAAAAACTGTTTTTT.

The genes are TRBV11-3 and TRBJ2-3, with TRBD2 identical over 11 bases. V dropped 1 base and J dropped 4; count of bases not matched to a gene: 4. Germline CDR1 is SGHNT and CDR2 is YENEEA. The CDR3 totals 16 residues. CDR3 loop: CASSLGSGGASDTQYF. CDR3 nucleotides: TGTGCCAGCAGCTTAGGTAGCGGGGGGGCTTCAGATACGCAGTATTTT.

The chain recombines TRBV28 with TRBJ1-2; possible D gene TRBD1, 5 bases. The V gene lost 7 bases and the J gene lost 6 bases, with 18 bases spanning the gap. The CDR3 contains 14 residues. CDR1 and CDR2 from the germline V gene are MDHEN and SYDVKM. CDR3 in DNA: TGTGCCAGCAACTACTGGCGGGGGAGAGATGGCTACACCTTC. Translated: CASNYWRGRDGYTF.

The chain uses TRBV30 and TRBJ1-1, with D hard to call. The CDR3 loop spans 13 amino acids. V gave up 1 base and J gave up 10 bases, with 16 bases separating them. The germline V gene has CDR1 GTSNPN and CDR2 SVGIG (reference sequence). CDR3 protein: CAWSATGLLGAFF. CDR3 sequence (DNA): TGTGCCTGGAGTGCGACCGGACTCCTCGGAGCTTTCTTT.

This chain joins TRBV7-2 and TRBJ1-2; 8 bases line up with TRBD1. The CDR3 totals 16 residues. Trimming removed 7 bases from V and 6 bases from J; junction bases left unmatched: 16. Germline CDR1 SGHTA, CDR2 FQGNSA. The CDR3 loop reads CASILGGGRGRNGYTF. The CDR3 DNA sequence: TGTGCCAGCATTCTCGGGGGAGGCAGGGGGCGAAATGGCTACACCTTC.

The chain uses TRBV5-1 and TRBJ2-7; D perhaps matches TRBD1 (6 bases). Trimming removed 1 base from V and 2 bases from J, with 10 bases in between. Germline values: CDR1 SGHRS, CDR2 YFSETQ. The CDR3 spans 14 residues. CDR3 protein: CASSLLQGTYEQYF. The CDR3, as DNA: TGCGCCAGCAGCTTGCTACAGGGAACCTACGAGCAGTACTTC.

The genes are TRBV19 and TRBJ2-2; the match to TRBD1 covers 8 bases. CDR1 LNHDA and CDR2 SQIVND come from the germline V gene (reference sequence). The ends lost 4 bases at V and 4 bases at J; junction bases unmatched: 8. The CDR3 contains 16 residues. CDR3: CASSTRTGIPTGELFF. CDR3 nucleotide sequence: TGTGCCAGTAGTACACGGACAGGGATCCCCACCGGGGAGCTGTTTTTT.

There are a few counts of this clone. The rearrangement joins TRBV10-3 to TRBJ1-2; no definite D call. CDR3 size: 16 residues. Per the germline V gene, CDR1 is ENHRY and CDR2 is SYGVKD. The V end lost 4 bases, the J end lost 2 bases, and 17 bases lay between the germline ends. CDR3 loop: CAISALGRGTNYGYTF. The CDR3 DNA reads as TGTGCCATCAGTGCATTAGGAAGAGGAACCAACTATGGCTACACCTTC.

V and J are TRBV5-1 and TRBJ1-1; D might be TRBD1 (5 bases). With 5 bases removed from V and 1 base from J, the gap between germline ends came to 12 bases. Germline V lookup: CDR1 SGHRS, CDR2 YFSETQ. This CDR3 is 14 amino acids long. This CDR3 reads CASSRQHQNTEAFF. CDR3 nucleotides: TGCGCCAGCAGTCGACAGCATCAGAACACTGAAGCTTTCTTT.

This sequence joins TRBV4-3 and TRBJ2-3, with 7 positions matching TRBD2. The J segment lost 3 bases and the V segment lost 1 base, leaving 4 bases of the junction unmatched. Germline CDR1 reads LGHNA; CDR2 reads YSLEER. This CDR3 is 15 amino acids long. CDR3 amino acids: CASSQGTAGTDTQYF. The CDR3 DNA is TGCGCCAGCAGCCAAGGCACAGCGGGGACAGATACGCAGTATTTT.

The V and J genes are TRBV20-1 and TRBJ1-4; TRBD1 aligns across 7 bases. Trimming removed 3 bases from V and 6 bases from J; junction bases left unmatched: 7. Germline assignment: CDR1 DFQATT and CDR2 SNEGSKA (reference sequence). This CDR3 region has 14 residues. CDR3 in DNA: TGCAGTGCTAGTCTCCGACAGGGATATGAAAAACTGTTTTTT. Amino acid sequence: CSASLRQGYEKLFF.